The next 25 T cell receptor beta chains were all read from a single sample in a study of blood T cell repertoires in COVID-19 (dated by TCRdb to between 2020 and 2021). Receptor libraries were prepared by the immunoSEQ multiplex PCR assay. TCRdb stores this immuneACCESS table with in-frame sequences only. Part of the clones is absent; in the studies checked, under half of the shortfall reflects unresolved V genes, and no reason is known for the rest. The sample has under 300,000 clones on record, 88% of them singletons. The biggest ten clones account for 2.1% of the sample. Sequences were obtained from peripheral blood. The source is a woman aged 40 to 55 who had recovered from COVID-19.

The chain combines TRBV7-9 with TRBJ2-7, with D hard to call. Trimming took off 4 bases at V and 0 bases at J, with 7 bases between the two ends. CDR1 SEHNR and CDR2 FQNEAQ come from the germline V gene (reference sequence). The CDR3 is 13 amino acids. CDR3 in amino acids: CASSSPRSYEQYF. The CDR3 nucleotides read TGTGCCAGCAGCTCCCCCCGCTCCTACGAGCAGTACTTC.

This clone was picked up a small number of times. The chain joins TRBV29-1 to TRBJ2-7; D is perhaps TRBD1 (6 bases). The CDR3 extends over 13 amino acids. V was trimmed by 4 bases and J by 7 bases, leaving 17 bases between them. Germline loops: CDR1 SQVTM, CDR2 ANQGSEA. The CDR3 sequence is CSVVFTGRGEQYF. The CDR3 DNA reads as TGCAGCGTTGTTTTTACAGGCAGGGGAGAGCAGTACTTC.

The genes are TRBV11-1 and TRBJ2-1, with TRBD2 identical over 8 bases. Trimming removed 6 bases from V and 6 bases from J; junction bases left unmatched: 7. This CDR3 has 14 amino acids. The germline CDR1 and CDR2 sequences are SGHAT and FQDESV (reference sequence). CDR3 in amino acids: CASRSKLAANEQFF. As DNA, the CDR3 is TGTGCCAGCAGATCGAAACTAGCGGCCAATGAGCAGTTCTTC.

V gene TRBV9 combines with J gene TRBJ1-1, with D perhaps matching TRBD1 (6 bases). Between the trimmed V and J ends, which lost 3 bases and 1 base, there was a span of 10 bases. Germline CDR1 and CDR2: SGDLS and YYNGEE. This CDR3 region has 14 residues. The CDR3 DNA follows: TGTGCCAGCAGCGCCTCGACAGGGAACACTGAAGCTTTCTTT. This encodes CASSASTGNTEAFF.

DNA of the CDR3: TGTGCCAGCGGAGGGACAGGGGGGAATCAGCCCCAGCATTTT. Protein: CASGGTGGNQPQHF. The J gene is TRBJ1-5, the V gene TRBV4-2, with TRBD1 matching 11 bases. Germline V gene data show CDR1 as LGHNA and CDR2 as YNFKEQ. This CDR3 has 14 residues. Trimming took 8 bases from V and 4 from J; bases not matched to a gene: 4.

The rearrangement joins TRBV11-3 to TRBJ2-2; 8 nucleotides align to TRBD2. CDR3 length equals 16 residues. Germline V gene sequence: CDR1 SGHNT, CDR2 YENEEA. The V gene end was trimmed by 1 base and the J gene end by 6 bases; junction bases not matched to a gene: 7. The CDR3 protein is CASSLAGTSSSGELFF. The CDR3 DNA sequence: TGTGCCAGCAGCTTAGCCGGGACTAGTTCTTCCGGGGAGCTGTTTTTT.

This rearrangement joins TRBV5-8 to TRBJ2-3; perhaps TRBD1 as D (6 bases). V was pared by 4 bases and J by 2 bases, with 17 bases between. CDR3 length: 16 residues. Germline assignment: CDR1 SGHTS and CDR2 YDEGEE. The CDR3 region is CASSPRGTTFTDTQYF. The CDR3 coding sequence is TGTGCCAGCAGCCCCAGGGGTACTACCTTCACAGATACGCAGTATTTT.

The chain is built from TRBV2 and TRBJ1-4; 8 bases are a match to TRBD1. CDR1 is SNHLY and CDR2 is FYNNEI in the germline V gene. V gave up 6 bases and J gave up 0 bases; unmatched junction bases: 12. This CDR3 contains 18 residues. Written as DNA, the CDR3 is TGTGCCAGCAGCAGGACAGGGCTTGGGCTTACAACTAATGAAAAACTGTTTTTT. It yields the protein CASSRTGLGLTTNEKLFF.

The chain employs TRBV6-2 or TRBV6-3 and TRBJ2-7, with 9 bases aligning to TRBD2. Germline V gene sequence: CDR1 MNHEY, CDR2 SVGEGT. The ends lost 5 bases at V and 0 bases at J; junction bases unmatched: 5. CDR3 length: 15 residues. The DNA for the CDR3 is TGTGCCAGCAGTAAGCCGGGACTAGCCTCCTACGAGCAGTACTTC. Its translation: CASSKPGLASYEQYF.

The genes are TRBV2 and TRBJ2-2; no definite D call. The CDR3 loop spans 14 amino acids. Trimming took 4 bases from V and 1 from J, leaving 7 bases between them. Germline V gene sequence: CDR1 SNHLY, CDR2 FYNNEI. The DNA of the CDR3 is TGTGCCAGCAGTGTTGTCAGGAACACCGGGGAGCTGTTTTTT. This encodes CASSVVRNTGELFF. The full variable domain, its missing parts supplied by reference TRBV2 and TRBJ2-2, is EPEVTQTPSHQVTQMGQEVILRCVPISNHLYFYWYRQILGQKVEFLVSFYNNEISEKSEIFDDQFSVERPDGSNFTLKIRSTKLEDSAMYFCASSVVRNTGELFFGEGSRLTVL.

V is TRBV5-6 and J is TRBJ2-7; TRBD1 agrees at 10 bases. CDR1 is SGHDT and CDR2 is YYEEEE in the germline V gene. The CDR3 length is 15 residues. The V gene end was trimmed by 4 bases and the J gene end by 5 bases; junction bases not matched to a gene: 9. CDR3 in amino acids: CASSGRDRGLHEQYF. In DNA, the CDR3 is TGTGCCAGCAGCGGCCGGGACAGGGGTCTCCACGAGCAGTACTTC.

This chain connects TRBV9 to TRBJ2-1; tentatively, D is TRBD1 (6 bases). The CDR3 is made up of 15 amino acids. CDR1 is SGDLS, CDR2 YYNGEE, per germline. V was pared by 4 bases and J by 4 bases, with 15 bases between. In DNA, the CDR3 is TGTGCCAGCAGCCCTCATCCGGACAGTTACAATGAGCAGTTCTTC. As protein: CASSPHPDSYNEQFF.

The chain recombines TRBV19 with TRBJ2-2; the match to TRBD2 covers 13 bases. The CDR3 consists of 16 residues. The ends lost 2 bases at V and 6 bases at J; junction bases unmatched: 3. Germline V gene lookup returns CDR1 LNHDA and CDR2 SQIVND (reference sequence). The CDR3, as DNA: TGTGCCAGTAGTATAAGGACTAGCGGGAGCGCCGGGGAGCTGTTTTTT. Residues: CASSIRTSGSAGELFF.

The chain has TRBV7-3 and TRBJ2-1, with 10 bases aligning to TRBD1. CDR1 and CDR2 (germline): SGHTA, FQGTGA. After removal of 5 bases from V and 2 bases from J, the junction contained 3 bases not matched to a gene. This CDR3 is 15 amino acids long. CDR3 DNA sequence: TGTGCCAGCAGCGCGGACAGGGGGACCTACAATGAGCAGTTCTTC. Translation: CASSADRGTYNEQFF.

The chain has TRBV6-6 and TRBJ2-1, with 8 bases matching TRBD1. The CDR3 spans 12 residues. Trimming cost V 6 bases and J 14 bases; bases outside gene matches: 9. Per germline, CDR1 MNHNY and CDR2 SVGAGI (reference sequence). For the CDR3, the DNA is TGTGCCAGCAGGCCCGGACAGGGCTACGAGTTCTTC. Translating it yields CASRPGQGYEFF.

This chain joins TRBV18 and TRBJ2-7; 8 positions agree with TRBD1. V lost 2 bases, J lost 2 bases, and 2 bases stayed unmatched. Germline V gene sequence: CDR1 KGHSH, CDR2 LQKENI. The CDR3 is made up of 14 amino acids. The CDR3 sequence is CASSPTRGPYEQYF. The CDR3 coding sequence is TGTGCCAGCTCACCAACCAGGGGGCCCTACGAGCAGTACTTC.

The chain has TRBV9 and TRBJ1-6, with 10 positions matching TRBD1. V gave up 4 bases and J gave up 10 bases; unmatched junction bases: 11. The germline V gene has CDR1 SGDLS and CDR2 YYNGEE. The CDR3 spans 16 residues. CDR3 residues: CASSSRDRGSGSPLHF. The DNA of the CDR3 is TGTGCCAGCAGCTCCCGGGACAGGGGCTCGGGATCACCCCTCCACTTT. Full variable domain (missing parts from reference TRBV9 and TRBJ1-6): DSGVTQTPKHLITATGQRVTLRCSPRSGDLSVYWYQQSLDQGLQFLIQYYNGEERAKGNILERFSAQQFPDLHSELNLSSLELGDSALYFCASSSRDRGSGSPLHFGNGTRLTVT.

The rearrangement joins TRBV21-1 to TRBJ1-2. TRBV21-1 is a pseudogene. The CDR3 contains 14 residues. The CDR3 nucleotides read TGTGCCAGCAGCAAAGTAAACGGTTCCTATGGCTACACCTTC. It specifies CASSKVNGSYGYTF.

The chain couples TRBV6-4 to TRBJ1-5; 7 bases agree with TRBD1. Germline V gene data show CDR1 as MRHNA and CDR2 as SNTAGT. V lost 4 bases to trimming and J lost 2 bases; unmatched junction nucleotides: 2. This CDR3 contains 14 residues. The chain's CDR3 is CASSATGGNQPQHF. The CDR3 DNA sequence: TGTGCCAGCAGTGCCACAGGGGGCAATCAGCCCCAGCATTTT.

The chain links TRBV5-6 to TRBJ2-1, with unresolved D. V was trimmed by 0 bases and J by 4 bases, leaving 8 bases between them. This CDR3 has 14 residues. Looked up from germline, CDR1 is SGHDT and CDR2 is YYEEEE. CDR3 in amino acids: CASSLGDLYNEQFF. The CDR3 DNA sequence: TGTGCCAGCAGCTTGGGAGATTTATACAATGAGCAGTTCTTC.

The rearrangement links TRBV7-2 to TRBJ1-2; D is perhaps TRBD1 (6 bases). The V and J ends lost 3 bases and 4 bases respectively, with 18 bases between them. Germline CDR1 is SGHTA and CDR2 is FQGNSA. The CDR3 sequence is 16 residues long. The CDR3 here is CASSFTGGGQSYGYTF. The CDR3 DNA sequence: TGTGCCAGCAGCTTTACGGGGGGAGGACAGTCCTATGGCTACACCTTC.

The V gene is TRBV18, the J gene TRBJ2-3; 8 nucleotides agree with TRBD1. V shed 1 base, J shed 1 base, and the junction held 4 bases outside the gene matches. From germline, CDR1 is KGHSH and CDR2 LQKENI. This CDR3 has 16 residues. CDR3 DNA sequence: TGTGCCAGCTCACCACGCGACAGGGGAGGCACAGATACGCAGTATTTT. Encoded protein: CASSPRDRGGTDTQYF.

The gene calls are TRBV5-1 and TRBJ2-3; tentatively, D is TRBD2 (6 bases). V lost 0 bases to trimming and J lost 2 bases, with 7 bases between them. From germline, CDR1 is SGHRS and CDR2 YFSETQ. The CDR3 is 14 amino acids. The CDR3 DNA is TGCGCCAGCAGCTTGGGGGACTCCACAGATACGCAGTATTTT. Translating gives CASSLGDSTDTQYF. The entire variable domain, with the rest obtained from reference TRBV5-1 and TRBJ2-3, is as follows: KAGVTQTPRYLIKTRGQQVTLSCSPISGHRSVSWYQQTPGQGLQFLFEYFSETQRNKGNFPGRFSGRQFSNSRSEMNVSTLELGDSALYLCASSLGDSTDTQYFGPGTRLTVL.

The V and J genes are TRBV6-6 and TRBJ2-1; unclear D gene. Trimming cost V 7 bases and J 2 bases, with 12 bases left between them. Germline assignment: CDR1 MNHNY and CDR2 SVGAGI (reference sequence). The CDR3 is made up of 14 amino acids. The CDR3 spells CASTLGTTYNEQFF. The CDR3 DNA sequence: TGTGCCAGCACCCTAGGAACAACCTACAATGAGCAGTTCTTC.

The chain carries TRBV7-2 and TRBJ2-6; tentative D call: TRBD2 (6 bases). The germline V gene has CDR1 SGHTA and CDR2 FQGNSA. The ends were cut back, 4 bases at V and 2 bases at J, with 12 bases in the middle. CDR3 length: 16 amino acids. This chain's CDR3 is CASSSAGGTGANVLTF. The CDR3 DNA reads TGTGCCAGCAGCTCAGCAGGCGGGACTGGGGCCAACGTCCTGACTTTC.